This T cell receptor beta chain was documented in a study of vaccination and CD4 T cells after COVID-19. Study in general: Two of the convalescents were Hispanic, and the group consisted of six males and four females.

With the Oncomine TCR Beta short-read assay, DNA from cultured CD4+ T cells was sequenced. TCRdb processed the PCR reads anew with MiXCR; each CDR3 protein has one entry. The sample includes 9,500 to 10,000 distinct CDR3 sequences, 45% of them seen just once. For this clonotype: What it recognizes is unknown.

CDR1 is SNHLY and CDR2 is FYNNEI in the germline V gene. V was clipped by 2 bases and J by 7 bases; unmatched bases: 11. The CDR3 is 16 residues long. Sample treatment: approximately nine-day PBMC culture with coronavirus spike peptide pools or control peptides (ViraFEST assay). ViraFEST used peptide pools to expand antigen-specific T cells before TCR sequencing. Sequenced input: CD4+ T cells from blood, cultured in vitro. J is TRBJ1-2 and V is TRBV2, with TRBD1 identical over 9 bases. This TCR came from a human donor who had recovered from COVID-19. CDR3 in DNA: TGTGCCAGCAGTGAAAATTGGTTACAGGGGGCTGGTGGCTACACCTTC. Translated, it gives CASSENWLQGAGGYTF. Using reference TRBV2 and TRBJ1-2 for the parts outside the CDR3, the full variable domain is EPEVTQTPSHQVTQMGQEVILRCVPISNHLYFYWYRQILGQKVEFLVSFYNNEISEKSEIFDDQFSVERPDGSNFTLKIRSTKLEDSAMYFCASSENWLQGAGGYTFGSGTRLTVV.